What follows are 27 T cell receptor beta chains derived from one specimen sequenced in a study of cytomegalovirus exposure and HLA in healthy donors. Here immunoSEQ multiplex PCR was the method, and the copy in TCRdb shows in-frame clones only, minus some. Here the sample spans more than 90,000 clones, approximately 94% being singletons. The specimen sequenced was PBMCs. All receptors derive from a woman aged 25 to 45 in good health and CMV-seropositive.

This rearrangement joins TRBV19 to TRBJ2-1, with D possibly matching TRBD2 (5 bases). V dropped 7 bases and J dropped 8 bases, with 18 bases sitting between them. Per germline, CDR1 LNHDA and CDR2 SQIVND (reference sequence). The CDR3 spans 14 residues. The CDR3 DNA reads as TGTGCCAGTACCCTGGACTCAGCCGTCGATGAGCAGTTCTTC. Its translation is CASTLDSAVDEQFF.

This chain connects TRBV27 to TRBJ1-3, with 9 bases fitting TRBD1. The CDR3 has 15 residues. Per the germline V gene, CDR1 is MNHEY and CDR2 is SMNVEV (reference sequence). The V segment lost 5 bases and the J segment 1 base; nucleotides outside the gene matches: 3. The CDR3: CASSLGTGSGNTIYF. In DNA form, the CDR3 reads TGTGCCAGCAGTCTGGGGACAGGGTCTGGAAACACCATATATTTT.

The chain recombines TRBV5-1 with TRBJ1-2, with 7 nucleotides matching TRBD1. With V trimmed by 1 base and J by 6 bases, 9 bases remained unmatched. The CDR3 length is 15 residues. Germline lookup yields CDR1 SGHRS and CDR2 YFSETQ. The CDR3 DNA reads as TGCGCCAGCAGCTTGACGACAGGGAGACTTGATGGCTACACCTTC. Translating gives CASSLTTGRLDGYTF.

The chain has TRBV7-9 and TRBJ2-2, with 11 positions matching TRBD1. Germline V gene sequence: CDR1 SEHNR, CDR2 FQNEAQ (reference sequence). The CDR3 runs 16 residues. The J segment lost 7 bases and the V segment lost 4 bases, leaving 8 bases of the junction unmatched. In nucleotides, the CDR3 is TGTGCCAGCAGCTCGCCCGGGACAGGGGGTTTCGGGGAGCTGTTTTTT. Its protein is CASSSPGTGGFGELFF.

The chain couples TRBV6-4 to TRBJ2-3; 11 positions agree with TRBD2. The CDR3 spans 16 residues. Per the germline V gene, CDR1 is MRHNA and CDR2 is SNTAGT. The V and J ends lost 5 bases and 1 base, in that order; junction bases with no gene match: 5. The CDR3 protein is CASSSTSGRGTDTQYF. The CDR3 DNA follows: TGTGCCAGCAGTTCAACTAGCGGGAGAGGCACAGATACGCAGTATTTT.

V and J are TRBV25-1 and TRBJ1-3; D might be TRBD1 (6 bases). This CDR3 comprises 15 residues. Per germline, CDR1 MGHDK and CDR2 SYGVNS. V was clipped by 6 bases and J by 4 bases, with 16 bases between them. This chain's CDR3 is CASRSGAPGGNTIYF. The CDR3 nucleotides read TGTGCCAGCAGATCAGGGGCGCCGGGAGGAAACACCATATATTTT.

The V call is TRBV9, the J call TRBJ2-7, with D perhaps matching TRBD2 (5 bases). V was shortened by 4 bases and J by 7 bases, with 15 bases between the two germline ends. CDR1 and CDR2 (germline): SGDLS, YYNGEE. This CDR3 is 13 amino acids long. The CDR3 sequence: CASSPPGQREQYF. In nucleotides, the CDR3 is TGTGCCAGCAGCCCCCCGGGCCAGCGGGAGCAGTACTTC.

The chain couples TRBV18 to TRBJ2-7, with D possibly being TRBD1 (6 bases). CDR1 is KGHSH and CDR2 is LQKENI in the germline V gene. Deletions cut 2 bases from V and 6 bases from J, with 11 bases between. The CDR3 extends over 13 amino acids. This CDR3 reads CASSPGGALEQYF. The CDR3 nucleotides read TGTGCCAGCTCACCAGGGGGCGCACTCGAGCAGTACTTC.

The chain uses TRBV4-1 and TRBJ2-7; 10 bases line up with TRBD2. From germline, CDR1 is MGHRA and CDR2 YSYEKL. CDR3 size: 15 residues. The junction had 7 bases not matched to a gene; V was cut back by 5 bases and J by 3 bases. The CDR3 DNA sequence: TGCGCCAGCAGCATGAGCCTAGCGGGAGTCTACGAGCAGTACTTC. It translates to CASSMSLAGVYEQYF.

V and J are TRBV15 and TRBJ2-1, with 13 nucleotides matching TRBD2. This CDR3 spans 20 amino acids. Germline V gene sequence: CDR1 LNHNV, CDR2 YYDKDF (reference sequence). The V segment lost 0 bases and the J segment 6 bases; nucleotides outside the gene matches: 14. The CDR3: CATSRDPGTSGKGYGNEQFF. In DNA form, the CDR3 reads TGTGCCACCAGCAGAGATCCCGGGACTAGCGGGAAAGGGTACGGCAATGAGCAGTTCTTC.

The chain links TRBV5-1 to TRBJ1-1; 9 bases line up with TRBD1. The germline V gene has CDR1 SGHRS and CDR2 YFSETQ. The CDR3 extends over 15 amino acids. The ends lost 0 bases at V and 5 bases at J; junction bases unmatched: 5. The CDR3 loop reads CASSLVQGAKTEAFF. CDR3 sequence (DNA): TGCGCCAGCAGCTTGGTACAGGGGGCAAAAACTGAAGCTTTCTTT.

This clone is a singleton in its sample. The genes are TRBV5-5 and TRBJ2-7; 7 nucleotides align to TRBD1. CDR1 is SGHKS, CDR2 YYEKEE, per germline (reference sequence). The CDR3 contains 20 residues. V trimming: 3 bases; J trimming: 0 bases; junction bases outside the gene matches: 21. The DNA for the CDR3 is TGTGCCAGCAGCTGGGGCCGAGACTTTACAGGGGCCCACATCTCCTACGAGCAGTACTTC. This translates into CASSWGRDFTGAHISYEQYF. Looking up the rest from reference TRBV5-5 and TRBJ2-7 gives the full variable domain: DAGVTQSPTHLIKTRGQQVTLRCSPISGHKSVSWYQQVLGQGPQFIFQYYEKEERGRGNFPDRFSARQFPNYSSELNVNALLLGDSALYLCASSWGRDFTGAHISYEQYFGPGTRLTVT.

The genes are TRBV4-1 and TRBJ2-1; 15 bases are a match to TRBD2. J gave up 7 bases and V 3 bases, and 7 bases lay outside the gene matches. CDR1 is MGHRA, CDR2 YSYEKL, per germline. This CDR3 comprises 17 residues. The CDR3: CASSHGLAGGPGNEQFF. CDR3 sequence (DNA): TGCGCCAGCAGCCACGGACTAGCGGGAGGGCCGGGGAATGAGCAGTTCTTC.

The chain is built from TRBV19 and TRBJ2-1; 9 positions match TRBD2. The ends lost 5 bases at V and 4 bases at J; junction bases unmatched: 12. The CDR3 consists of 17 residues. Germline lookup yields CDR1 LNHDA and CDR2 SQIVND (reference sequence). As DNA, the CDR3 is TGTGCCAGTAGTTTCAGCCTTCTAGCGGGAATATACAATGAGCAGTTCTTC. It is translated as CASSFSLLAGIYNEQFF.

This sequence joins TRBV15 and TRBJ2-1, with D possibly TRBD2 on 6 matching bases. V was pared by 1 base and J by 2 bases, with 15 bases between. Germline assignment: CDR1 LNHNV and CDR2 YYDKDF (reference sequence). The CDR3 has 17 amino acids. The CDR3 spells CATSRGLGSGPYNEQFF. CDR3 nucleotide sequence: TGTGCCACCAGCAGAGGTCTGGGTAGCGGCCCCTACAATGAGCAGTTCTTC.

This chain links TRBV28 with TRBJ1-4; TRBD1 might be the D (6 bases). Germline assignment: CDR1 MDHEN and CDR2 SYDVKM. The V and J ends lost 3 bases and 10 bases respectively, with 24 bases between them. The CDR3 has 17 residues. The CDR3: CASSFEHTGRGVGKLFF. The CDR3 nucleotides are TGTGCCAGCAGTTTCGAACACACAGGGCGAGGGGTCGGAAAACTGTTTTTT.

This chain connects TRBV28 to TRBJ1-1; D perhaps matches TRBD1 (5 bases). The V and J ends lost 3 bases and 5 bases respectively, with 10 bases between them. The germline gives CDR1 MDHEN, CDR2 SYDVKM. This CDR3 contains 13 residues. This CDR3 is CASSFSGKTEAFF. The CDR3 nucleotides read TGTGCCAGCAGTTTCTCAGGGAAAACTGAAGCTTTCTTT.

This clone has only one observation. V and J are TRBV6-5 and TRBJ2-7, with D possibly matching TRBD2 (5 bases). The length of the CDR3 is 16 residues. Trimming shortened V by 0 bases and J by 1 base, and 13 bases separated the two germline ends. CDR1 MNHEY and CDR2 SVGAGI come from the germline V gene. The CDR3 region has the DNA TGTGCCAGCAGTTACTCAATCGAGCGGAGATCCTACGAGCAGTACTTC. This translates into CASSYSIERRSYEQYF.

The chain joins TRBV14 to TRBJ2-2, with 7 bases matching TRBD1. V trimming: 1 base; J trimming: 5 bases; junction bases outside the gene matches: 4. Per germline, CDR1 SGHDN and CDR2 FVKESK. The CDR3 is 15 amino acids. CDR3 sequence reads: CASSQGQGWTGELFF. In DNA form, the CDR3 reads TGTGCCAGCAGCCAAGGACAGGGTTGGACCGGGGAGCTGTTTTTT. Based on the CDR3 plus reference TRBV14 and TRBJ2-2, the full variable domain is EAGVTQFPSHSVIEKGQTVTLRCDPISGHDNLYWYRRVMGKEIKFLLHFVKESKQDESGMPNNRFLAERTGGTYSTLKVQPAELEDSGVYFCASSQGQGWTGELFFGEGSRLTVL.

The gene calls are TRBV27 and TRBJ2-1; weak D call: TRBD2 (6 bases). Germline CDR1 reads MNHEY; CDR2 reads SMNVEV (reference sequence). This CDR3 has 17 residues. Trimming shortened V by 6 bases and J by 0 bases, and 18 bases separated the two germline ends. CDR3 amino acids: CASRQIRGGASYNEQFF. CDR3 sequence (DNA): TGTGCCAGCAGGCAAATACGGGGCGGGGCCTCCTACAATGAGCAGTTCTTC.

The genes are TRBV7-2 and TRBJ2-7; TRBD1 aligns across 7 bases. V lost 2 bases and J lost 9; bases outside the gene matches: 1. Germline CDR1 and CDR2: SGHTA and FQGNSA. This CDR3 spans 11 amino acids. The CDR3 loop is CASSLTGVQYF. The CDR3, as DNA: TGTGCCAGCAGCTTAACAGGGGTGCAGTACTTC.

The chain recombines TRBV7-2 with TRBJ2-3; D remains unclear. Germline-derived CDR1 and CDR2 are SGHTA and FQGNSA. The CDR3 sequence is 14 residues long. Trimming took 1 base from V and 3 from J, leaving 8 bases between them. CDR3 in DNA: TGTGCCAGCAGCTTAGACCTATGGACAGATACGCAGTATTTT. Translation: CASSLDLWTDTQYF.

CDR3 protein: CASSVEPLAGVFNTQYF. The CDR3, as DNA: TGTGCCAGCAGCGTAGAGCCCCTAGCGGGAGTTTTTAATACGCAGTATTTT. The chain carries TRBV9 and TRBJ2-3; 10 bases align to TRBD2. The CDR3 length is 17 residues. Germline V gene sequence: CDR1 SGDLS, CDR2 YYNGEE. J gave up 7 bases and V 0 bases, and 11 bases lay outside the gene matches.

The genes are TRBV5-1 and TRBJ2-3; 13 positions match TRBD2. J gave up 2 bases and V 4 bases, and 4 bases lay outside the gene matches. CDR1 SGHRS and CDR2 YFSETQ come from the germline V gene. The CDR3 covers 16 residues. This CDR3 reads CASSNGTSGTTDTQYF. As DNA, the CDR3 is TGCGCCAGCAGCAACGGGACTAGCGGGACCACAGATACGCAGTATTTT.

The rearrangement joins TRBV18 to TRBJ1-2; D remains ambiguous. Germline-derived CDR1 and CDR2 are KGHSH and LQKENI. Trimming removed 2 bases from V and 8 bases from J, with 9 bases in between. This CDR3 comprises 12 residues. The CDR3 loop is CASSPTGSGYTF. As DNA, the CDR3 is TGTGCCAGCTCACCAACCGGGAGCGGCTACACCTTC.

The CDR3 reads CAWSAPGGLNTEAFF. In nucleotides, the CDR3 is TGTGCCTGGAGTGCCCCGGGAGGGCTGAACACTGAAGCTTTCTTT. The genes are TRBV30 and TRBJ1-1, with D hard to call. This CDR3 region has 15 residues. V shed 1 base and J shed 0 bases, with 12 bases lying between them. Germline CDR1 and CDR2: GTSNPN and SVGIG (reference sequence).

This clone turned up a few times. This chain uses TRBV5-1 with TRBJ2-3; TRBD1 might be the D (6 bases). The V end was cut by 1 base, the J end by 3 bases, with 12 bases between. The CDR3 runs to 15 residues. In germline, CDR1 is SGHRS, CDR2 YFSETQ. The CDR3 bases are TGCGCCAGCAGCTTGTTGGGGCAGGGGACAGATACGCAGTATTTT. Protein sequence: CASSLLGQGTDTQYF.